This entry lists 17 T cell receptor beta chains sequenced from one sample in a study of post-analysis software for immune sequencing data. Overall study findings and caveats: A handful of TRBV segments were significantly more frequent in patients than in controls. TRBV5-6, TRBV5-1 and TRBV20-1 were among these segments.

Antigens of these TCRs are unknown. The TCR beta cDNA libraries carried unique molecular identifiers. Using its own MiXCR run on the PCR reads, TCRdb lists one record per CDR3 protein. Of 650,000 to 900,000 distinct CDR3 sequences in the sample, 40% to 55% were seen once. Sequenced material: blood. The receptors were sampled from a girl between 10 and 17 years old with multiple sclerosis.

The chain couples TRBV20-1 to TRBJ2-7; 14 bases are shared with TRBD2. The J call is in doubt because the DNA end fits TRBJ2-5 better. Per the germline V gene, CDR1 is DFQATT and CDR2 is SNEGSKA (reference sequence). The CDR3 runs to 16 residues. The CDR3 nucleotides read TGCAGTGCTAGGGGACTAGCGGGAGCCCTCGGGGAGACCCAGTACTTC. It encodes CSARGLAGALGETQYF.

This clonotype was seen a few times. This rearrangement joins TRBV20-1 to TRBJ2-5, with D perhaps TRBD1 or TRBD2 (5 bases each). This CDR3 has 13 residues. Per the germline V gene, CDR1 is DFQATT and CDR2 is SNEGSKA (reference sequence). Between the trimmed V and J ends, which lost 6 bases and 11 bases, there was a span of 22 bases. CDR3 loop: CSARRDGRNEQYF. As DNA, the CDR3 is TGCAGTGCGAGAAGGGACGGACGCAATGAGCAGTACTTC.

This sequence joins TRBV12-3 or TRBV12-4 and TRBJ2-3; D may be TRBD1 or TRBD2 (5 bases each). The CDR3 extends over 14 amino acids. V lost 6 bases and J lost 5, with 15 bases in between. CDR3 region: CASSLGTPQDTQYF. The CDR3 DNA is TGTGCCAGCAGCCTCGGGACGCCACAAGATACGCAGTATTTT.

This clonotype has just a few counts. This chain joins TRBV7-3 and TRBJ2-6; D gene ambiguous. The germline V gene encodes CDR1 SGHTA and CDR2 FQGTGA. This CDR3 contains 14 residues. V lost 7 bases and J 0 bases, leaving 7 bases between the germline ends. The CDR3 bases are TGTGCCAGCACCTTGGACTCTGGGGCCAACGTCCTGACTTTC. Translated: CASTLDSGANVLTF.

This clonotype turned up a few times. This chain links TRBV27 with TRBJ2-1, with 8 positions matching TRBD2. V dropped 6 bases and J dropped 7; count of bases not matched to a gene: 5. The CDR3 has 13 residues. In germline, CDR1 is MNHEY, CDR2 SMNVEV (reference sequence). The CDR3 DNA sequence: TGTGCCAGCAGCCCCGGGACTAGGAATGAGCAGTTCTTC. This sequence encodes CASSPGTRNEQFF.

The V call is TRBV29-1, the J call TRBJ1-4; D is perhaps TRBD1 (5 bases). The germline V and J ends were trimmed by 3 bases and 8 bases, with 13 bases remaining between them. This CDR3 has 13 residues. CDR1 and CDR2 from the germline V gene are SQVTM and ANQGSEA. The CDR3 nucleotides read TGCAGCGTTGAGGGCCAGGGAGGCGAAAAACTGTTTTTT. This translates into CSVEGQGGEKLFF.

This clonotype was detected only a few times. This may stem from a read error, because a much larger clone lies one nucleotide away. Here the CDR3 reads CASRDSYYEQYF. CDR3 DNA sequence: TGTGCCAGCAGGGACAGCTACTACGAGCAGTACTTC. V usage is TRBV6-2 or TRBV6-3 and J usage is TRBJ2-7; TRBD1 might be the D (6 bases). Trimming cost V 6 bases and J 3 bases, with 9 bases left between them. The CDR3 totals 12 residues. Germline-derived CDR1 and CDR2 are MNHEY and SVGEGT.

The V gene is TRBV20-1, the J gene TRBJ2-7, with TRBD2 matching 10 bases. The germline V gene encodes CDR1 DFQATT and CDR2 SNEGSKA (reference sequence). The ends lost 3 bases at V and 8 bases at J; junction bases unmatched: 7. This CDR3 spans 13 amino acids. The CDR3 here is CSASVLAGAQQYF. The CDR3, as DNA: TGCAGTGCTAGTGTGCTAGCGGGAGCTCAGCAGTACTTC.

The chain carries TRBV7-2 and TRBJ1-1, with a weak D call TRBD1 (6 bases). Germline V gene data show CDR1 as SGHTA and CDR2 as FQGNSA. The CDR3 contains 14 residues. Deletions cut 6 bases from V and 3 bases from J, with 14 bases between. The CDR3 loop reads CASSLLGGYTEAFF. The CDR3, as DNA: TGTGCCAGCAGTCTGCTAGGGGGTTACACTGAAGCTTTCTTT.

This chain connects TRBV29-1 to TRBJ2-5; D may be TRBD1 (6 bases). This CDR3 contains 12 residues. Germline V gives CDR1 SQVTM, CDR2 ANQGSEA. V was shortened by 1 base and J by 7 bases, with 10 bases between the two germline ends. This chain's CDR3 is CSVEAGAGTQYF. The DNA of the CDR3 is TGCAGCGTTGAAGCAGGGGCCGGGACCCAGTACTTC.

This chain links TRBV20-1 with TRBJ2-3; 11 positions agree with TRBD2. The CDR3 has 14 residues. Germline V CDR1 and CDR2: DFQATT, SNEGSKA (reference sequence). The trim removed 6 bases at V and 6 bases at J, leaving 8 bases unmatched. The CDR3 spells CSAALAGGSDTQYF. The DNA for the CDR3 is TGCAGTGCCGCCCTAGCGGGAGGTTCCGATACGCAGTATTTT.

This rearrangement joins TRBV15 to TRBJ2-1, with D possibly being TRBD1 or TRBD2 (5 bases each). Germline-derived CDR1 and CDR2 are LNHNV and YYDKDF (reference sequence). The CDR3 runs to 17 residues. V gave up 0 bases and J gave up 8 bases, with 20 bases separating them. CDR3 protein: CATSREPGNRRGDEQFF. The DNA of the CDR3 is TGTGCCACCAGCAGAGAGCCCGGGAACAGGCGTGGCGATGAGCAGTTCTTC.

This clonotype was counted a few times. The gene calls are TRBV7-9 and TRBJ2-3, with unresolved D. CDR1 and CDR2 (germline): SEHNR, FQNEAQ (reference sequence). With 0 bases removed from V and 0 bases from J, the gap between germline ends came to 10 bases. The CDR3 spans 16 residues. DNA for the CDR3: TGTGCCAGCAGCTTAGCGGGTCGGAGAAGCACAGATACGCAGTATTTT. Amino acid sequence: CASSLAGRRSTDTQYF.

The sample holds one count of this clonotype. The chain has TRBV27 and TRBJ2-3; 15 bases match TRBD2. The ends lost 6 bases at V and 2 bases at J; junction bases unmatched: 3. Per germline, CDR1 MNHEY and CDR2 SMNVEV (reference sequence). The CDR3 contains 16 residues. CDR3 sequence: CASSRTSGRATDTQYF. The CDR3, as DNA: TGTGCCAGCAGCCGGACTAGCGGGAGGGCCACAGATACGCAGTATTTT.

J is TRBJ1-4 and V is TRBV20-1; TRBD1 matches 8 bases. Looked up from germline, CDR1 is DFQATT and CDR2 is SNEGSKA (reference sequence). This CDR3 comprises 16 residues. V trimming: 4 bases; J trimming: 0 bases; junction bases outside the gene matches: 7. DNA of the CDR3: TGCAGTGCTACGATAGGACAGGGAACAACTAATGAAAAACTGTTTTTT. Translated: CSATIGQGTTNEKLFF.

The CDR3 here is CASSSRRQTDTQYF. The CDR3 region has the DNA TGCGCCAGCAGCTCGCGCAGACAAACAGATACGCAGTATTTT. This rearrangement joins TRBV5-1 to TRBJ2-3; D is uncertain. V was trimmed by 3 bases and J by 3 bases, leaving 11 bases between them. The germline gives CDR1 SGHRS, CDR2 YFSETQ. The CDR3 sequence is 14 residues long. The variable domain in full, with the rest retrieved from reference TRBV5-1 and TRBJ2-3, is KAGVTQTPRYLIKTRGQQVTLSCSPISGHRSVSWYQQTPGQGLQFLFEYFSETQRNKGNFPGRFSGRQFSNSRSEMNVSTLELGDSALYLCASSSRRQTDTQYFGPGTRLTVL.

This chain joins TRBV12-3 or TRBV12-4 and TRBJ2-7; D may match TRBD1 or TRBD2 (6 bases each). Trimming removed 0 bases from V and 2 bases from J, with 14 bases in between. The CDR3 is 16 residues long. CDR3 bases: TGTGCCAGCAGTTTAGCGCTTGGGGGGCGAACCTACGAGCAGTACTTC. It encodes CASSLALGGRTYEQYF.